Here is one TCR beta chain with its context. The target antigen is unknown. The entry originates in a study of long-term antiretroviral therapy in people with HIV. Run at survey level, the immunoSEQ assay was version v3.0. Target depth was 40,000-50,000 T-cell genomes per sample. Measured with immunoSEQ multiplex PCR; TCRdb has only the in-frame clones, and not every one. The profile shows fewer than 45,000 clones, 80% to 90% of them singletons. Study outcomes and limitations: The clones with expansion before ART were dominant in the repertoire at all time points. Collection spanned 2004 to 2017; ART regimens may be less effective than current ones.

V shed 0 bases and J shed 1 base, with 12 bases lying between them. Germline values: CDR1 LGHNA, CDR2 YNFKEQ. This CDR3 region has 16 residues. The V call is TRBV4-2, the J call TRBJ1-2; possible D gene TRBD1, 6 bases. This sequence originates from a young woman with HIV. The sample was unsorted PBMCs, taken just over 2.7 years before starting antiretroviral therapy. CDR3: CASSQESAGVNYGYTF. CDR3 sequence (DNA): TGTGCCAGCAGCCAAGAATCGGCAGGGGTTAACTATGGCTACACCTTC.